This record concerns one TCR beta chain sequence. This sample is drawn from a study of blood T cells in healthy people across ages. V lost 3 bases to trimming and J lost 2 bases; unmatched junction nucleotides: 5. The CDR3 runs 18 residues. Germline CDR1 and CDR2: SNHLY and FYNNEI. Combining a sample-barcoded 5' primer with a J-beta primer mix, a second PCR ran for 7 to 11 cycles. Every sample gave at least 2.5 million paired-end reads containing CDR3. TCRdb analysed the 5' RACE reads with MiXCR anew, one entry per CDR3 protein. The sample holds 1.8 million or so distinct CDR3 sequences, about 39% seen once.

The TCR sequence derives from a human donor in good health. This sequence joins TRBV2 and TRBJ2-1, with 15 bases matching TRBD2. Sequences were obtained from blood. CDR3 bases: TGTGCCAGCAGTGAGGGACTAGCGGGGGGATCCCCCTACAATGAGCAGTTCTTC. Protein: CASSEGLAGGSPYNEQFF.